The clone carrying this TCR beta chain is a singleton in its sample. The CDR3 loop spans 13 amino acids. Trimming shortened V by 3 bases and J by 11 bases, and 14 bases separated the two germline ends. The germline gives CDR1 MDHEN, CDR2 SYDVKM. This sample was taken from a study of T cell changes during pregnancy in multiple sclerosis. Some clones are missing from TCRdb's copy, which holds only in-frame ones; the method was immunoSEQ multiplex PCR. The table records about 120,000 clones, roughly 92% of them present only once. The sample was peripheral blood, taken before pregnancy. The rearrangement uses TRBV28 and TRBJ1-3; perhaps TRBD1 as D (5 bases). The receptor was derived from a female donor with multiple sclerosis, enrolled in a pregnancy study. CDR3 protein: CASSFLGGAAIYF. Here the CDR3 DNA reads TGTGCCAGCAGTTTTCTAGGAGGGGCCGCCATATATTTT.